The T cell receptor (beta chain) under discussion was sequenced for a study of shared clonotypes between healthy human individuals. The table came from immunoSEQ multiplex PCR; TCRdb's copy has only in-frame clones and leaves some out. The sample lists around 2.3 million clones, about 94% seen once, with 0.1% to 0.15% in the top ten. The V end was cut by 5 bases, the J end by 6 bases, with 7 bases between. The CDR3 is made up of 12 amino acids. Germline loops: CDR1 LNHDA, CDR2 SQIVND (reference sequence). The sequence was collected from a man between 18 and 35 years old in good health. V usage is TRBV19 and J usage is TRBJ2-2; a weak D match, TRBD2 (5 bases). Material for sequencing was naive CD4+ T cells sorted from blood. Indicated subset: CD45RA+ positively selected. The CDR3 nucleotides read TGTGCCAGTAGTCGAGGGTCCGGGGAGCTGTTTTTT. Amino acid sequence: CASSRGSGELFF.